Given below is one TCR beta chain in context. Its target antigen remains unknown. The record has no base qualities; no much larger clone is one base away. These data come from a study of vaccination and CD4 T cells after COVID-19 (dated 2022 in TCRdb). As for the study more broadly: SARS-CoV-2 positivity had been established in the convalescent patients by nasal swab PCR, and mild disease was recorded in about 9 of these patients and severe disease in one. The convalescent cohort included six males and four females, with two Hispanic individuals, seven Caucasians, two Asians and one multiracial person. Two doses of either the Pfizer-BioNTech BNT162b2 vaccine (n=8) or the Moderna mRNA-1273 vaccine (n=2) were administered to participants. Post-COVID blood samples were collected from convalescent patients a median of about 92 days after diagnosis, with a range of roughly 35 to 170 days. Post-vaccine blood samples were collected a median of around 10 weeks after the second vaccine dose, ranging from about 12 to 241 days. The cultures were stimulated with overlapping spike peptide pools from SARS-CoV-2 and from the common cold coronaviruses HCoV-NL63, HCoV-OC43 and HCoV-229E. As controls, cultures received a CEFX viral epitope pool (the positive control), an HIV-1 Nef peptide pool (the negative control), or no peptide at all. The spike-specific CD4+ TCR repertoire was compared before and after mRNA vaccination in ten to eleven COVID-19 convalescent patients and a handful of infection-naive healthy vaccine recipients.

Libraries came from PCR. At the Johns Hopkins FTIC core, DNA from the cultured CD4+ T cells underwent TCR sequencing with the Oncomine TCR Beta short-read assay. The QIAamp micro DNA kit was used to extract genomic DNA from the cultured CD4+ T cells. Oncomine TCR Beta libraries made from cultured CD4+ T cells were pooled using unique dual indexes and sequenced on an Illumina iSeq 100. In the original analysis: Non-productive sequences were filtered out, and CDR3s that did not start with C, did not end with F or W, or were shorter than 7 amino acids were discarded. The MANAFEST web application identified antigen-specific clonotypes by comparing peptide-stimulated wells against reference wells and other culture wells. To be called positive, a clone needed an FDR below 0.05, an odds ratio above 5, and a productive frequency above 0.1% in at least two of three replicate wells. Clonotypes that were significantly expanded in both SARS-CoV-2 spike wells and at least one common cold coronavirus spike condition were defined as cross-reactive. CDR3 homology was assessed with Levenshtein distances (stringdist) and unrooted phylogenetic trees (ape) in R version 3.6.1. The public reads were reprocessed in TCRdb via fastp at Q25 and MiXCR, keeping in-frame beta chains. Rows with a matching CDR3 protein are joined into one entry that keeps the most common DNA and genes. The V and J calls and clone size come from TCRdb's table, not from the authors' own analysis. This sample is represented by approximately 12,000 distinct CDR3 sequences; 30% to 40% of them were singletons. The ten biggest clones cover about 13% of the sample.

Explained via the paper, the treatment or condition label denotes: roughly 11-day PBMC culture with coronavirus spike peptide pools or control peptides (ViraFEST assay). The ViraFEST assay was used in the study, in which antigen-specific T cells were expanded with peptide pools and expanded clonotypes were subsequently identified by TCR sequencing. Positive SARS-CoV-2 PCR tests in the convalescent patients dated from March to December 2020, before Alpha, Beta and Delta variants emerged in the United States. Under 2.5 million PBMCs per well were cultured in IMDM with approximately 5% human AB serum and 8.5 to 10 IU/ml IL-2, plus 10 ug/ml peptide pools. Half of the culture medium was replaced with fresh IL-2-containing medium on days 3 and 7. After approximately 10 days of culture, CD4+ T cells were isolated by negative selection using the EasySep CD4+ T cell isolation kit. Ficoll-Paque Plus gradient centrifugation was used to isolate PBMCs from whole blood, and the isolated PBMCs were then either used fresh or cryopreserved at -140C. Culture conditions were generally each tested in triplicate wells.

V has 6 bases trimmed and J has 0 bases trimmed; junction bases matching no gene number 11. The cysteine opens and the phenylalanine closes a CDR3 of 16 amino acids. Only CDR3 DNA is held: 48 bases, read in frame from base 1. The germline V gene supplies CDR1 MNHEY and CDR2 SVGEGT. What the work shows at the level of the full study, not this receptor alone: Among convalescent patients, a median roughly 84% of the SARS-CoV-2-reactive clones seen after vaccination appeared only after vaccination, which suggests priming specific to the vaccine. The study included relatively few convalescent patients and did not analyze early timepoints after natural infection. Of the vaccine-specific clones in convalescent patients, 304 of 307, or nearly all, reacted only to SARS-CoV-2 spike and did not cross-react with common cold coronaviruses. An increase in the median number of SARS-CoV-2-reactive clonotypes from more than 20 after infection to 35 to 40 after vaccination was observed, but the change was not found to be significant.

Source: CD4+ T cells from blood, cultured in vitro, taken after SARS-CoV-2 vaccination. The sequence links TRBV6-2 or TRBV6-3 to TRBJ2-7; the junction holds 7 bases that match TRBD1. This receptor was taken from a human donor who had recovered from COVID-19. This receptor carries the CDR3 CASRSLVDRVSYEQYF. The DNA sequence is as follows: TGTGCCAGCAGGTCCTTGGTCGACAGGGTCTCCTACGAGCAGTACTTC.